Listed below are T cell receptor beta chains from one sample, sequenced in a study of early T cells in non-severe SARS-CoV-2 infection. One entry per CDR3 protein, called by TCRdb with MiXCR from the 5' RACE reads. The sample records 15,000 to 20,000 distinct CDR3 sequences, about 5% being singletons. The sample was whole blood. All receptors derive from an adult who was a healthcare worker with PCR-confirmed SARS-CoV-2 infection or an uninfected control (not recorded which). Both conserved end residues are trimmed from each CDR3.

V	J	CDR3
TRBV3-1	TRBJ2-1	ASSQPGQGKYNEQF
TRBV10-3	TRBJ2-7	AISEVTAPYEQY
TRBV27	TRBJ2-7	ASSLAGAPYEQY
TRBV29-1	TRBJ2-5	SVKRPSQETQY
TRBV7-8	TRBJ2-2	ASSLARGWNTGELF
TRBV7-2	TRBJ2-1	ASSLALRTSVGF
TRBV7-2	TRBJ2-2	ASIGSGVTGELF
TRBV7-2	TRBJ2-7	ASREAGYEQY
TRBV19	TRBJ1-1	ASSPDRVTEAF
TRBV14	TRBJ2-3	ASSQRRGGTDTQY
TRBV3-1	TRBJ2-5	ASSSRGEETQY
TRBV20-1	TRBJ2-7	SARDRRRGNEQY
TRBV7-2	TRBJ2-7	ASSPLGLAGSYEQY
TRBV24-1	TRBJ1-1	ATSSKWDTEGTEAF
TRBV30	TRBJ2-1	AWSSSTARTGNYNEQF
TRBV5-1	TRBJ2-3	ASSLPIAGGAGADTQY
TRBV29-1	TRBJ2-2	SVKAAGTGGGELF
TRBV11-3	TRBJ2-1	ASSGRTGDYNEQF
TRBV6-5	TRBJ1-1	ASSYSRNTEAF
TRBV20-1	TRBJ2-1	SASVGAGGPDNEQF
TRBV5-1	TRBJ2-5	ASSPLGETQY
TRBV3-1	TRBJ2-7	ASSTSVGVREQY
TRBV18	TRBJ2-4	ASSVDENIQY
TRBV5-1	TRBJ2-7	ASSLVGTSGTYEQY
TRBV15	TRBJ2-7	ATSTGLAYEQY
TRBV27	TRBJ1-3	ASSSRTGGDGNTIY
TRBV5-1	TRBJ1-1	ASSAAVVTEAF
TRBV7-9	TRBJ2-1	ASSLVYYNEQF
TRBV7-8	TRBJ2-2	ASSLWGSQNTGELF
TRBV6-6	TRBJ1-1	ASSPRQGEMNTEAF
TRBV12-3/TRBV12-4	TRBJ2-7	ASSSGLADYEQY
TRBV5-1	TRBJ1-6	ASRAGGYDNSPLH
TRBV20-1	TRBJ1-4	SAQTGGSEKLF
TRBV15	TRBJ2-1	ATSRYRVRNEQF
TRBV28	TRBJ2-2	ASSLPPFDGELF
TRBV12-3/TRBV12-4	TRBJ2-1	ASSAGLAGGNEQF
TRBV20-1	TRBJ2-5	SARELKETQY
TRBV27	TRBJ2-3	ASSLLAARRGTQY
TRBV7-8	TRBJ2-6	ASSFRFSGANVLT
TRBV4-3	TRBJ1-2	ASSQDLAGNYGYT
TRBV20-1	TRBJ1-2	SAASGAYGYT
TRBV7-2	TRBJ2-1	ASSLVQGLNEQF
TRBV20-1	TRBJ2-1	SAVSGSSYNEQF
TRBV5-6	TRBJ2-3	ASSRRPLATDTQY
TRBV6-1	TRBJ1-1	AISVAGGDTEAF
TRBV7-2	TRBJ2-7	ASSPPGVRGYEQY
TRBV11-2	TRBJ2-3	ASSRLGLAGADTQY
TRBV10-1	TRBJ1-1	ASSSVMNTEAF
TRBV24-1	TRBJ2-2	ATSDGRDTGELF
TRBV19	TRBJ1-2	ASSIAGDYGYT
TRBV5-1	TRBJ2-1	ASSFNPGTSGRGEQF
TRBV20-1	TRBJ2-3	SASQGGGSTDTQY
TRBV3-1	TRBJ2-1	ASSHARAGKNNEQF